The rows below give T cell receptor beta chains drawn from one sample of a study of blood T cell repertoires in COVID-19. Some clones are missing from TCRdb's copy, which holds only in-frame ones; the method was immunoSEQ multiplex PCR. The sample yields about 59,000 clones, 87% seen once. The sample was peripheral blood. Source of these receptors: a man in his sixties with active or convalescent COVID-19. Both conserved end residues are part of each CDR3. A D gene is named only where the DNA matches it firmly. Rows may omit the clone size; those that give it use once, few, many or a size class.

D: TRBD1
V: TRBV6-4
J: TRBJ1-2
size: NA
CDR3: CASSPSTGVGYTF
DNA: TGTGCCAGCAGTCCCTCGACAGGGGTCGGCTACACCTTC

D: TRBD1
V: TRBV18
J: TRBJ1-3
size: NA
CDR3: CASSQGQGASGNTIYF
DNA: TGTGCCAGCTCTCAAGGACAGGGGGCTTCTGGAAACACCATATATTTT

D: NA
V: TRBV3-1/TRBV3-2
J: TRBJ2-7
size: NA
CDR3: CASSQDWAGLSYEQYF
DNA: TGTGCCAGCAGCCAAGATTGGGCAGGACTCTCCTACGAGCAGTACTTC

D: NA
V: TRBV5-1
J: TRBJ2-1
size: NA
CDR3: CASSLLADSYNEQFF
DNA: TGCGCCAGCAGCTTGCTTGCGGATTCCTACAATGAGCAGTTCTTC

D: NA
V: TRBV7-2
J: TRBJ1-6
size: NA
CDR3: CASSLRFSGSQSPLHF
DNA: TGTGCCAGCAGCTTGCGGTTTTCAGGGTCCCAATCACCCCTCCACTTT

D: TRBD1
V: TRBV4-1
J: TRBJ1-5
size: NA
CDR3: CASQEQGERNQPQHF
DNA: TGCGCCAGCCAAGAACAGGGGGAGCGCAATCAGCCCCAGCATTTT

D: NA
V: TRBV5-4
J: TRBJ2-7
size: few
CDR3: CASSLDQRSSYEQYF
DNA: TGTGCCAGCAGCTTGGACCAGCGGTCTTCCTACGAGCAGTACTTC

D: TRBD1
V: TRBV4-3
J: TRBJ2-7
size: NA
CDR3: CASSQDLPGQGEQYF
DNA: TGCGCCAGCAGCCAAGATTTGCCGGGACAGGGGGAGCAGTACTTC

D: TRBD2
V: TRBV6-5
J: TRBJ2-1
size: NA
CDR3: CASSSSTGGIYNEQFF
DNA: TGTGCCAGCAGTTCTAGCACGGGAGGTATTTACAATGAGCAGTTCTTC

D: NA
V: TRBV27
J: TRBJ1-4
size: NA
CDR3: CASSHYEGDEKLFF
DNA: TGTGCCAGCAGCCACTACGAGGGGGATGAAAAACTGTTTTTT

D: NA
V: TRBV6-6
J: TRBJ2-1
size: NA
CDR3: CASRNRDPYNEQFF
DNA: TGTGCCAGCAGAAACAGGGACCCTTACAATGAGCAGTTCTTC

D: NA
V: TRBV3-1/TRBV3-2
J: TRBJ2-5
size: NA
CDR3: CASSQLLRERGGGETQYF
DNA: TGTGCCAGCAGCCAATTATTGCGGGAGAGAGGGGGAGGGGAGACCCAGTACTTC

D: TRBD1
V: TRBV11-1
J: TRBJ2-1
size: NA
CDR3: CASSSGTVTYNEQFF
DNA: TGTGCCAGCAGCTCCGGGACAGTAACCTACAATGAGCAGTTCTTC

D: TRBD1
V: TRBV29-1
J: TRBJ1-1
size: NA
CDR3: CSAAQGAANTEAFF
DNA: TGCAGCGCAGCACAGGGGGCGGCGAACACTGAAGCTTTCTTT

D: TRBD1
V: TRBV7-8
J: TRBJ1-1
size: NA
CDR3: CASSSGRQGLNTEAFF
DNA: TGTGCCAGCAGCTCAGGGCGACAGGGACTGAACACTGAAGCTTTCTTT

D: TRBD1
V: TRBV7-2
J: TRBJ1-5
size: NA
CDR3: CASSPAERRAGGFGQPQHF
DNA: TGTGCCAGCAGCCCAGCTGAACGGCGCGCAGGGGGTTTCGGTCAGCCCCAGCATTTT

D: TRBD2
V: TRBV4-1
J: TRBJ2-5
size: NA
CDR3: CASSQGLQREAKTQYF
DNA: TGCGCCAGCAGCCAAGGGTTACAGCGGGAGGCGAAGACCCAGTACTTC

D: TRBD1
V: TRBV5-1
J: TRBJ2-5
size: NA
CDR3: CASSRGQGGGTQYF
DNA: TGCGCCAGCAGCAGAGGACAGGGTGGCGGGACCCAGTACTTC

D: NA
V: TRBV15
J: TRBJ2-2
size: NA
CDR3: CATSSRNRAGLLFF
DNA: TGTGCCACCAGCAGTCGAAATCGGGCGGGCCTGCTGTTTTTT

D: NA
V: TRBV9
J: TRBJ2-7
size: NA
CDR3: CASSSLGTSYEQYF
DNA: TGTGCCAGCAGCTCCCTCGGTACCTCCTACGAGCAGTACTTC

D: TRBD2
V: TRBV5-5
J: TRBJ2-7
size: once
CDR3: CASSLGFSGEYEQYF
DNA: TGTGCCAGCAGCTTGGGTTTTAGCGGGGAATACGAGCAGTACTTC

D: NA
V: TRBV2
J: TRBJ1-1
size: NA
CDR3: CASSVYLNTEAFF
DNA: TGTGCCAGCAGTGTTTATCTGAACACTGAAGCTTTCTTT

D: NA
V: TRBV14
J: TRBJ2-1
size: once
CDR3: CASSQDVGRVMNEQFF
DNA: TGTGCCAGCAGCCAAGACGTAGGCAGGGTTATGAATGAGCAGTTCTTC

D: TRBD1
V: TRBV14
J: TRBJ1-2
size: NA
CDR3: CASSPWTGRNYGYTF
DNA: TGTGCCAGCAGCCCCTGGACAGGCCGAAACTATGGCTACACCTTC